The subject of this entry is one TCR beta chain. The data derive from a study of OX40 agonist ivuxolimab in advanced cancers. On the study more broadly: Ivuxolimab, an agonist antibody against OX40 (CD134), was given to patients. All patients had ivuxolimab intravenously every 2 weeks at 0.01 to 10 mg/kg.

J was trimmed by 5 bases and V by 5 bases; bases with no gene match: 16. Germline V CDR1 and CDR2: MDHEN, SYDVKM. The CDR3 is 17 residues long. Peripheral blood came from all dose cohorts at three timepoints. The repertoire was sequenced with immunoSEQ multiplex PCR; TCRdb's copy has only in-frame clones and lacks some. The table records under 80,000 clones, about 85% of them present only once. The source is an adult with an advanced solid tumor such as melanoma, head and neck, liver or kidney cancer. The material sequenced was CD4+ or CD8+ T cells sorted from blood, taken in a trial of the OX40 agonist ivuxolimab. The chain links TRBV28 to TRBJ2-5, with 8 bases aligning to TRBD2. CDR3 loop: CASSRPGAGERLETQYF. Written as DNA, the CDR3 is TGTGCCAGCAGTCGGCCGGGAGCGGGAGAAAGGTTGGAGACCCAGTACTTC.